The present T cell receptor beta chain was sequenced within a study of T-cell reconstitution after alpha-beta-depleted transplantation in children. V lost 5 bases and J 0 bases, leaving 11 bases between the germline ends. The CDR3 runs 15 residues. Germline-derived CDR1 and CDR2 are SQVTM and ANQGSEA. The authors prepared the TCRbeta library with unique molecular identifiers. TCRdb redid the calling of the PCR reads with MiXCR, one entry per CDR3 protein. The sample lists fewer than 700,000 distinct CDR3 sequences; around 13% were seen once. This clonotype was detected a few times. The antigen remains undetermined. Overall study findings and caveats: Reportedly, alpha-beta T cells present about two months post-transplant originated from several hundred expanded clones of graft origin. One year post-transplant, T-cell counts and diversity were largely derived from T cells produced anew.

The input for sequencing was PBMCs, mostly from graft donor cells, taken 360 days after TCRalphabeta/CD19-depleted stem cell transplant. The J gene is TRBJ2-6, the V gene TRBV29-1; the D gene is possibly TRBD2 (5 bases). The sequence came from a male patient younger than 18 who had a stem cell transplant for acute myeloid leukemia, so the T cells may come from the graft donor. The CDR3 sequence is CSVYGKVSGANVLTF. The CDR3 coding sequence is TGCAGCGTTTACGGGAAGGTCTCTGGGGCCAACGTCCTGACTTTC.